The subject of this entry is one T cell receptor beta chain. Its antigen is not known. Between the trimmed V and J ends, which lost 0 bases and 8 bases, there was a span of 8 bases. The CDR3 is 14 amino acids. Germline CDR1 MGHRA, CDR2 YSYEKL. Primers: 60 Vbeta forward and 13 Jbeta reverse. Clones were read by immunoSEQ multiplex PCR, and TCRdb kept only the in-frame ones, dropping some. The table includes fewer than 250,000 clones, about four fifths detected once. The data are from a study of cytomegalovirus exposure and HLA in healthy donors. Study-wide points: Later work showed greater clonal expansion in HLA-associated TCR beta chains than in equally common others. The classifier, whose performance was assessed in both the original and validation cohorts, reportedly diagnosed cytomegalovirus status with high specificity and sensitivity.

The receptor was derived from a woman aged 50 to 60 in good health and CMV-seropositive. Material for sequencing was PBMCs. This chain connects TRBV4-1 to TRBJ1-6, with unresolved D. The CDR3 loop is CASSQDDGDSPLHF. The CDR3, as DNA: TGCGCCAGCAGCCAAGATGACGGAGATTCACCCCTCCACTTT.